This T cell receptor beta chain was identified during a study of shared clonotypes between healthy human individuals. Worth noting for this clone: Its target is unknown.

The study's findings and limits: Generation probabilities of non-shared clonotypes were lower (relative to those shared by all four donors).

The protocol was immunoSEQ multiplex PCR, while the TCRdb copy is restricted to in-frame clones and leaves out a portion. The table records about 2.4 million clones, 90% to 95% of them present only once. Trimming took off 2 bases at V and 3 bases at J, with 11 bases between the two ends. CDR3 length equals 14 residues. Per germline, CDR1 MNHEY and CDR2 SMNVEV (reference sequence). All donors were Caucasian adults living in Nashville, Tennessee. CD45RA+ naive and CD45RA-negative memory subsets were separated from CD4+ cells. This clonotype originated in a man between 18 and 35 years old in good health. Some clones in this sample may be carry-over from other donors' samples. V is TRBV27 and J is TRBJ2-7, with D perhaps given as TRBD1 or TRBD2 (6 bases each). Sequences were obtained from naive CD4+ T cells from PBMCs. Subset reported: CD45RA+ positively selected. The CDR3 sequence is CASSLTGGNYEQYF. The CDR3 DNA follows: TGTGCCAGCAGTTTAACCGGGGGCAACTACGAGCAGTACTTC.